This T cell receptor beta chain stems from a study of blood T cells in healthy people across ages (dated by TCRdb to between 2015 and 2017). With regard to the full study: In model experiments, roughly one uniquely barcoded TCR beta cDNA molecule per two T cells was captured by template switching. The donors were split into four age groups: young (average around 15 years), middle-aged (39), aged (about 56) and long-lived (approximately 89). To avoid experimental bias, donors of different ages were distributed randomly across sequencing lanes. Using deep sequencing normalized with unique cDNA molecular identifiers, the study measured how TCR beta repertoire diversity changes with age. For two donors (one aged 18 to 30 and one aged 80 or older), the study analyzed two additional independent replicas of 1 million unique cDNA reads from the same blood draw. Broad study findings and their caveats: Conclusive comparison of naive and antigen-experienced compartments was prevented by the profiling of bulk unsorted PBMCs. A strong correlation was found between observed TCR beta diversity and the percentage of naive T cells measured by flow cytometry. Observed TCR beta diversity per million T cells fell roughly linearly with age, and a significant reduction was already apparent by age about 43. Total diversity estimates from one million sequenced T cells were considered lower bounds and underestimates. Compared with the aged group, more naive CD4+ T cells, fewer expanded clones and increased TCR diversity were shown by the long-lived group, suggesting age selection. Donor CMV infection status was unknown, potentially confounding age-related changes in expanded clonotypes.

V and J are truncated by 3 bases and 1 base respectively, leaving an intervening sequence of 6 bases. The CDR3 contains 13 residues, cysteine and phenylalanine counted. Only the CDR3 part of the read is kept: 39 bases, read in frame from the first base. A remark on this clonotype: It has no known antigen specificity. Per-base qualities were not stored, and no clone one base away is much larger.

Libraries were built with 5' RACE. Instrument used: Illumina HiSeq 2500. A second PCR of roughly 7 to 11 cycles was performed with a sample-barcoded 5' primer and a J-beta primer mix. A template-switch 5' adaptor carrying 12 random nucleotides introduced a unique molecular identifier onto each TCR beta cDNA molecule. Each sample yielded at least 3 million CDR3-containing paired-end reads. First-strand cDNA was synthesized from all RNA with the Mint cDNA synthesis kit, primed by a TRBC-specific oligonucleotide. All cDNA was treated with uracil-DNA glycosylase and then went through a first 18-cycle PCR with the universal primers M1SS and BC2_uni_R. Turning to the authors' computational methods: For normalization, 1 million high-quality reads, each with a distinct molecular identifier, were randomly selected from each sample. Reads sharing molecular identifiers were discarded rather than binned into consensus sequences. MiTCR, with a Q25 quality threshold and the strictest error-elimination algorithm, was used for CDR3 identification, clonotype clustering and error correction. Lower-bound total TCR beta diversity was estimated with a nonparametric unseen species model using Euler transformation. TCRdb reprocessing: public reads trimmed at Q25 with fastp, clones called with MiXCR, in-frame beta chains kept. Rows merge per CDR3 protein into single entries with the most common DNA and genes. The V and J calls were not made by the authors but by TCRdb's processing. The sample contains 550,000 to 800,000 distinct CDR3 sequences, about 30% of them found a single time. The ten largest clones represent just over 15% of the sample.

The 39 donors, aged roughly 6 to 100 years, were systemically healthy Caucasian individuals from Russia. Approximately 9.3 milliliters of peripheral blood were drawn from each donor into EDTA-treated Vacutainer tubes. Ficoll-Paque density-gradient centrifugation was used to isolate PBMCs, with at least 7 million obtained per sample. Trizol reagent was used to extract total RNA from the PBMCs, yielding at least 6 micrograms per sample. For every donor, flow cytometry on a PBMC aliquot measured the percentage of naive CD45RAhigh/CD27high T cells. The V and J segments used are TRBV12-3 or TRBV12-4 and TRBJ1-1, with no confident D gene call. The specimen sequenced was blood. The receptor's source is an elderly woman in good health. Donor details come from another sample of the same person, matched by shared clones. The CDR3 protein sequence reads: CASSFVPNTEAFF. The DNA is TGTGCCAGCAGTTTTGTCCCGAACACTGAAGCTTTCTTT.